These 28 T cell receptor beta chains originate from one sample sequenced in a study of blood T cell repertoires in COVID-19. Assay: immunoSEQ multiplex PCR; the TCRdb copy retains only in-frame clones and omits some. This sample has tens of thousands of clones, with 80% to 90% found just once. Sequencing was done on a sample of peripheral blood. All receptors come from a man older than 75 with COVID-19, enrolled during active disease.

V usage is TRBV18 and J usage is TRBJ2-5; 10 bases are shared with TRBD1. The CDR3 is made up of 16 amino acids. Germline lookup yields CDR1 KGHSH and CDR2 LQKENI. V was clipped by 1 base and J by 2 bases; unmatched bases: 4. The CDR3 protein is CASSPRQGALQETQYF. The CDR3 DNA reads TGTGCCAGCTCACCACGACAGGGGGCGCTTCAAGAGACCCAGTACTTC.

This chain links TRBV27 with TRBJ1-6; a possible D gene is TRBD1 (5 bases). Trimming stripped 2 bases from V and 10 bases from J, with 24 bases between. The CDR3 is made up of 18 amino acids. Germline values: CDR1 MNHEY, CDR2 SMNVEV (reference sequence). The CDR3 loop reads CASSLNPESLTVRSPLHF. CDR3 DNA sequence: TGTGCCAGCAGTTTAAATCCCGAGTCGCTGACAGTCCGCTCACCCCTCCACTTT.

J is TRBJ2-2 and V is TRBV5-1, with 9 bases lining up with TRBD2. CDR1 SGHRS and CDR2 YFSETQ come from the germline V gene. The CDR3 covers 16 residues. J gave up 4 bases and V 1 base, and 5 bases lay outside the gene matches. CDR3 sequence: CASSLKAGGSTGELFF. CDR3 in DNA: TGCGCCAGCAGCTTGAAGGCGGGGGGGTCCACCGGGGAGCTGTTTTTT. Full variable domain (missing parts from reference TRBV5-1 and TRBJ2-2): KAGVTQTPRYLIKTRGQQVTLSCSPISGHRSVSWYQQTPGQGLQFLFEYFSETQRNKGNFPGRFSGRQFSNSRSEMNVSTLELGDSALYLCASSLKAGGSTGELFFGEGSRLTVL.

J is TRBJ2-7 and V is TRBV19; D is unresolved. CDR1 LNHDA and CDR2 SQIVND come from the germline V gene (reference sequence). Trimming took 3 bases from V and 6 from J, leaving 15 bases between them. CDR3 length equals 14 residues. The CDR3, as DNA: TGTGCCAGTAGTATCAACACCGGAGTATCCGAGCAGTACTTC. It specifies CASSINTGVSEQYF.

This clone is a singleton in its sample. The chain employs TRBV30 and TRBJ1-1, with D tentatively TRBD1 (5 bases). CDR3 length equals 13 residues. Germline V gene sequence: CDR1 GTSNPN, CDR2 SVGIG (reference sequence). V was cut by 4 bases and J by 0 bases, with 9 bases left in between. CDR3 coding DNA: TGTGCCTGGAACCTACAGGTGAACACTGAAGCTTTCTTT. Protein sequence: CAWNLQVNTEAFF.

The chain carries TRBV5-1 and TRBJ2-7; 9 bases fit TRBD2. The CDR3 runs to 14 residues. Trimming removed 2 bases from V and 7 bases from J; junction bases left unmatched: 7. Germline values: CDR1 SGHRS, CDR2 YFSETQ. The CDR3 sequence: CASSFAGGPREQYF. The CDR3 region has the DNA TGCGCCAGCAGCTTCGCGGGAGGGCCAAGGGAGCAGTACTTC.

The chain links TRBV6-1 to TRBJ1-5; TRBD1 matches at 7 bases. Germline trimming cut 4 bases from V and 2 bases from J; bases unmatched to any gene: 8. Germline V gene lookup returns CDR1 MNHNS and CDR2 SASEGT. CDR3 length: 16 residues. The CDR3 spells CASSVRVQGGNQPQHF. Here the CDR3 DNA reads TGTGCCAGCAGTGTACGGGTCCAGGGGGGCAATCAGCCCCAGCATTTT.

V usage is TRBV28 and J usage is TRBJ2-7, with D possibly being TRBD2 (6 bases). Trimming stripped 3 bases from V and 3 bases from J, with 12 bases between. The CDR3 consists of 14 residues. Germline V CDR1 and CDR2: MDHEN, SYDVKM. The CDR3 region is CASSFAGSSYEQYF. CDR3 coding DNA: TGTGCCAGCAGTTTCGCGGGATCGAGCTACGAGCAGTACTTC.

The chain joins TRBV11-2 to TRBJ2-1; 13 nucleotides align to TRBD2. The CDR3 extends over 17 amino acids. Germline assignment: CDR1 SGHAT and CDR2 FQNNGV. V lost 5 bases and J lost 1; bases outside the gene matches: 5. CDR3 amino acids: CASSLRTSGSSYNEQFF. The CDR3 DNA reads TGTGCCAGCAGCCTCCGGACTAGCGGGAGTTCCTACAATGAGCAGTTCTTC.

CDR3 sequence reads: CAWSGDRNQPQHF. In DNA, the CDR3 is TGTGCCTGGAGTGGGGACAGAAATCAGCCCCAGCATTTT. The genes are TRBV30 and TRBJ1-5; 7 bases align to TRBD1. The CDR3 has 13 amino acids. Germline V gives CDR1 GTSNPN, CDR2 SVGIG (reference sequence). V shed 1 base, J shed 4 bases, and the junction held 1 base outside the gene matches.

CDR3 sequence: CASSHGTYGGLMRKLFF. DNA of the CDR3: TGCGCCAGCAGCCACGGAACATATGGAGGACTAATGAGGAAACTGTTTTTT. J is TRBJ1-4 and V is TRBV5-1; D is unclear. Trimming pared 4 bases from V and 11 bases from J, leaving 27 bases between. This CDR3 contains 17 residues. From germline, CDR1 is SGHRS and CDR2 YFSETQ.

This chain uses TRBV9 with TRBJ2-5; tentatively, D is TRBD1 (5 bases). This CDR3 spans 14 amino acids. V dropped 0 bases and J dropped 7 bases, with 13 bases sitting between them. Germline CDR1 is SGDLS and CDR2 is YYNGEE. CDR3 region: CASSVDLTQGTQYF. The CDR3 DNA sequence: TGTGCCAGCAGCGTAGATCTTACCCAGGGGACCCAGTACTTC. Full variable domain (remainder filled in from reference TRBV9 and TRBJ2-5): DSGVTQTPKHLITATGQRVTLRCSPRSGDLSVYWYQQSLDQGLQFLIQYYNGEERAKGNILERFSAQQFPDLHSELNLSSLELGDSALYFCASSVDLTQGTQYFGPGTRLLVL.

This clone occurred once. The J gene is TRBJ2-3, the V gene TRBV2; 9 nucleotides agree with TRBD1. The CDR3 has 17 residues. J lost 3 bases, V lost 6 bases, and 13 bases had no gene match. Looked up from germline, CDR1 is SNHLY and CDR2 is FYNNEI. The CDR3 DNA is TGTGCCAGCAGAAACCTTTTGGGACAGGGTGCTACAGATACGCAGTATTTT. Amino acid sequence: CASRNLLGQGATDTQYF.

The genes are TRBV6-6 and TRBJ2-7; D not resolved. The germline V gene encodes CDR1 MNHNY and CDR2 SVGAGI (reference sequence). This CDR3 has 14 residues. V dropped 5 bases and J dropped 0 bases, with 11 bases sitting between them. The CDR3 DNA follows: TGTGCCAGCAGTAGCGTCGAAAGCTCCTACGAGCAGTACTTC. Translated, it gives CASSSVESSYEQYF.

In this sample, this clone turned up a few times. The chain carries TRBV28 and TRBJ1-5; a possible D gene is TRBD1 (6 bases). Trimming left V 5 bases short and J 6 bases short, with 17 bases between. The CDR3 runs 15 residues. Germline V gene data show CDR1 as MDHEN and CDR2 as SYDVKM. The CDR3 here is CASSELRQGSQPQHF. Here the CDR3 DNA reads TGTGCCAGCAGTGAACTTCGTCAGGGGAGTCAGCCCCAGCATTTT.

The chain combines TRBV15 with TRBJ2-2; TRBD1 matches at 9 bases. From germline, CDR1 is LNHNV and CDR2 YYDKDF (reference sequence). CDR3 length equals 16 residues. Trimming removed 5 bases from V and 4 bases from J; junction bases left unmatched: 8. CDR3 residues: CATSDPGTGITGELFF. In DNA form, the CDR3 reads TGTGCCACCAGCGATCCCGGGACAGGGATCACCGGGGAGCTGTTTTTT.

The chain carries TRBV10-3 and TRBJ1-2; 8 bases agree with TRBD1. Looked up from germline, CDR1 is ENHRY and CDR2 is SYGVKD. The CDR3 covers 14 residues. The junction had 7 bases not matched to a gene; V was cut back by 7 bases and J by 3 bases. CDR3 loop: CAITMGQVDYGYTF. The CDR3 DNA sequence: TGTGCCATCACCATGGGACAGGTGGACTATGGCTACACCTTC.

V and J are TRBV2 and TRBJ2-3, with D perhaps matching TRBD1 (6 bases). The CDR3 is 14 residues long. Germline CDR1 is SNHLY and CDR2 is FYNNEI. Trimming pared 7 bases from V and 2 bases from J, leaving 13 bases between. Written as DNA, the CDR3 is TGTGCCAGCACTGTGGACAGAAACACAGATACGCAGTATTTT. Translated: CASTVDRNTDTQYF.

V gene TRBV9 combines with J gene TRBJ1-5; the D gene is possibly TRBD1 (5 bases). Between the trimmed V and J ends, which lost 2 bases and 5 bases, there was a span of 11 bases. The germline V gene encodes CDR1 SGDLS and CDR2 YYNGEE. This CDR3 contains 14 residues. The DNA of the CDR3 is TGTGCCAGCAGCGTTTCAGGGAATGATCAGCCCCAGCATTTT. It is translated as CASSVSGNDQPQHF. Filled out from reference TRBV9 and TRBJ1-5, the complete variable domain reads DSGVTQTPKHLITATGQRVTLRCSPRSGDLSVYWYQQSLDQGLQFLIQYYNGEERAKGNILERFSAQQFPDLHSELNLSSLELGDSALYFCASSVSGNDQPQHFGDGTRLSIL.

This clone has just one count. The chain employs TRBV11-2 and TRBJ2-3; 7 nucleotides agree with TRBD2. The CDR3 has 16 residues. Unmatched junction bases numbered 6, after V lost 1 base and J lost 2 bases. Germline-derived CDR1 and CDR2 are SGHAT and FQNNGV. CDR3 sequence: CASSLAEAGYTDTQYF. CDR3 nucleotide sequence: TGTGCCAGCAGCTTAGCCGAAGCGGGGTACACAGATACGCAGTATTTT.

The CDR3 DNA sequence: TGTGCCACCAGCCCCGGGGGGAGGTACCGCTCCTACAATGAGCAGTTCTTC. Residues: CATSPGGRYRSYNEQFF. The chain links TRBV15 to TRBJ2-1; 7 bases fit TRBD2. V gave up 5 bases and J gave up 0 bases; unmatched junction bases: 10. Germline CDR1 LNHNV, CDR2 YYDKDF (reference sequence). The CDR3 is 17 residues long.

The chain carries TRBV6-5 and TRBJ2-1; 13 nucleotides align to TRBD2. After removal of 6 bases from V and 4 bases from J, the junction contained 3 bases not matched to a gene. The CDR3 length is 15 residues. Germline V gives CDR1 MNHEY, CDR2 SVGAGI. CDR3 protein: CASSLGLAGYNEQFF. CDR3 sequence (DNA): TGTGCCAGCAGCCTGGGACTAGCGGGATACAATGAGCAGTTCTTC.

V gene TRBV11-2 combines with J gene TRBJ1-1; D not certain. With 1 base removed from V and 6 bases from J, the gap between germline ends came to 9 bases. The CDR3 runs to 13 residues. CDR1 is SGHAT, CDR2 FQNNGV, per germline. This CDR3 is CASSLGTGAEAFF. As DNA, the CDR3 is TGTGCCAGCAGCTTAGGGACTGGCGCTGAAGCTTTCTTT.

The J gene is TRBJ2-2, the V gene TRBV10-3; 10 bases line up with TRBD1. CDR1 and CDR2 from the germline V gene are ENHRY and SYGVKD. Trimming took 8 bases from V and 0 from J; bases not matched to a gene: 3. The CDR3 extends over 15 amino acids. This CDR3 is CAIGTGVANTGELFF. The CDR3 bases are TGTGCCATCGGGACAGGGGTCGCGAACACCGGGGAGCTGTTTTTT.

The CDR3 sequence: CASSELGQGHEQYF. CDR3 DNA sequence: TGTGCCAGCAGTGAACTAGGACAGGGCCACGAGCAGTACTTC. The chain has TRBV2 and TRBJ2-7, with 8 bases aligning to TRBD1. The length of the CDR3 is 14 residues. The trim removed 2 bases at V and 5 bases at J, leaving 5 bases unmatched. Germline V gives CDR1 SNHLY, CDR2 FYNNEI. The whole variable domain, remainder taken from reference TRBV2 and TRBJ2-7, is EPEVTQTPSHQVTQMGQEVILRCVPISNHLYFYWYRQILGQKVEFLVSFYNNEISEKSEIFDDQFSVERPDGSNFTLKIRSTKLEDSAMYFCASSELGQGHEQYFGPGTRLTVT.

The chain combines TRBV7-8 with TRBJ1-2; the D gene is possibly TRBD1 (6 bases). Germline V gene sequence: CDR1 SGHVS, CDR2 FQNEAQ. The CDR3 is 14 residues long. The V gene lost 3 bases and the J gene lost 3 bases, with 11 bases spanning the gap. The CDR3 sequence is CASSFQGKHYGYTF. The CDR3, as DNA: TGTGCCAGCAGCTTTCAGGGGAAACACTATGGCTACACCTTC.

This chain joins TRBV5-1 and TRBJ1-3; 7 nucleotides agree with TRBD1. With 4 bases clipped from V and 4 bases from J, the junction kept 17 bases outside the gene matches. Germline V CDR1 and CDR2: SGHRS, YFSETQ. CDR3 length: 18 amino acids. CDR3 DNA sequence: TGCGCCAGCAGCGTACGTTTCCCAGGGGGAGATCGGGGAAACACCATATATTTT. Translating it yields CASSVRFPGGDRGNTIYF.

V gene TRBV27 combines with J gene TRBJ2-3, with D perhaps matching TRBD2 (5 bases). The CDR3 is 15 amino acids. Trimming shortened V by 6 bases and J by 6 bases, and 19 bases separated the two germline ends. Germline V gene data show CDR1 as MNHEY and CDR2 as SMNVEV (reference sequence). CDR3 in amino acids: CASRSWTAGGDTQYF. The CDR3 nucleotides are TGTGCCAGCAGATCCTGGACGGCGGGCGGGGATACGCAGTATTTT.